Included here is one TCR beta chain sequence, with context. Its matching antigen is unknown. The data were obtained in a study of shared clonotypes between healthy human individuals. General study findings and limits: The study generally estimated greater richness for naive than memory subsets. The study found lower generation probabilities in non-shared clonotypes than in those shared by all four donors.

Per the germline V gene, CDR1 is SGHAT and CDR2 is FQNNGV. This CDR3 is built from 13 residues. The germline V and J ends were trimmed by 6 bases and 2 bases, with 10 bases remaining between them. At the deep level, the assay was run. Template for every sorted-subset replicate PCR totaled about 200 ng DNA, 25,000 to 30,000 T cell genomes. The assay was immunoSEQ multiplex PCR, and TCRdb's table has in-frame clones only and misses some. The sample yields over 2 million clones, 85% to 95% seen once. The source is a man between 18 and 35 years old in good health. The chain couples TRBV11-2 to TRBJ1-1; D is unclear. The sequenced material came from naive CD4+ T cells sorted from blood. Stated subset: CD45RA+ positively selected. The CDR3 coding sequence is TGTGCCAGCAGAGTGTACGGAAACACTGAAGCTTTCTTT. It encodes CASRVYGNTEAFF.